Sequencing of this T cell receptor (beta chain) was carried out in a study of blood T cell repertoires in COVID-19. For the study at large: Sites across the United States, Italy and Spain contributed samples from acute and convalescent COVID-19. Nucleic acid was either cDNA or gDNA, and it came from T cells, B-cell-depleted T cells, or PBMCs.

In the authors' workflow: Using reference gene primer amplification, nucleated cell counts were estimated. This table comes from immunoSEQ multiplex PCR, and its TCRdb copy is limited to in-frame clones, with some not included. D and trimming were read from the DNA, whereas the V and J calls and clone size are those reported in that table. The sample has 64,000 or so clones, roughly four fifths seen once; the top ten hold about 8.9%. This TCR came from a human donor in a cohort sampled during active COVID-19. The sequenced sample consisted of peripheral blood.

CDR3 loop: CASSPRDRYEQYF. The CDR3 coding sequence is TGTGCCAGCTCGCCCCGTGACAGATACGAGCAGTACTTC. The chain couples TRBV18 to TRBJ2-7, with D tentatively TRBD1 (5 bases). Trimming stripped 6 bases from V and 4 bases from J, with 13 bases between. The germline gives CDR1 KGHSH, CDR2 LQKENI. The CDR3 contains 13 residues.